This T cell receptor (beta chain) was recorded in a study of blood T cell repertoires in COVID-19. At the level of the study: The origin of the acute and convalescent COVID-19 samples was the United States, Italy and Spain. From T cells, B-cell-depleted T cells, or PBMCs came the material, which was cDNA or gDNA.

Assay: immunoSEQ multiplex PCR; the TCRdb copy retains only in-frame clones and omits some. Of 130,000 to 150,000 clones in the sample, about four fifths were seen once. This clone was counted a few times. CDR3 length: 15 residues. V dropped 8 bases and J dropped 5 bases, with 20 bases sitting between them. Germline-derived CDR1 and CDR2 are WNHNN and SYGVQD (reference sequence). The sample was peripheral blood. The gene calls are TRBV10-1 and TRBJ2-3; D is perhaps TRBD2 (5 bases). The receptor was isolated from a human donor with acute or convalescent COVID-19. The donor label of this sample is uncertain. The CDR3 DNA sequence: TGCGCCAGCGGACTCGGGCATGGAAGTATAGATACGCAGTATTTT. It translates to CASGLGHGSIDTQYF.